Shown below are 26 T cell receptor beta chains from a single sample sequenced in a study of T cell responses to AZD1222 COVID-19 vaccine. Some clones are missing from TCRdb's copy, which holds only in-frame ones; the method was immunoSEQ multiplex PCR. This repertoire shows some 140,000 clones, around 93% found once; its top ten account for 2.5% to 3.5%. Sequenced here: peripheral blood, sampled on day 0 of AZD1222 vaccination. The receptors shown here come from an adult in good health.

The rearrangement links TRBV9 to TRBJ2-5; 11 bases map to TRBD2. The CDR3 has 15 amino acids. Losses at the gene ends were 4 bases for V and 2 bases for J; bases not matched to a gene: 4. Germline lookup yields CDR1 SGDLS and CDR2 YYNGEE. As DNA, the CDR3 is TGTGCCAGCAGCCAAGGGACTAGCGGTCAAGAGACCCAGTACTTC. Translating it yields CASSQGTSGQETQYF.

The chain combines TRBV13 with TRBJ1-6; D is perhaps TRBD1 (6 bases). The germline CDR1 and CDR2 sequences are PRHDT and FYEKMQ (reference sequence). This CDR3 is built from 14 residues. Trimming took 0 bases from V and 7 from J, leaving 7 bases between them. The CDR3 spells CASSLGTGNSPLHF. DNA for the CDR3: TGTGCCAGCAGCTTAGGTACAGGGAATTCACCCCTCCACTTT.

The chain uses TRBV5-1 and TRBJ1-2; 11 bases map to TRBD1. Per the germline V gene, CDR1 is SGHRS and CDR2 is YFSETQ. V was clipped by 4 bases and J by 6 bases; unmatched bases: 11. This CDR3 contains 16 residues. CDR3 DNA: TGCGCCAGCAGCACGAGGACAGGGGGCGTTTTGGATGGCTACACCTTC. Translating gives CASSTRTGGVLDGYTF.

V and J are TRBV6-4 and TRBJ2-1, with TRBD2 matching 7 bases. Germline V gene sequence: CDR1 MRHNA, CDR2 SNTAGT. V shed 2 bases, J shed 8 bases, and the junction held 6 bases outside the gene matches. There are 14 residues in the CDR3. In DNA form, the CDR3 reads TGTGCCAGCAGTGACGGGACGGGAGGCGATGAGCAGTTCTTC. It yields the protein CASSDGTGGDEQFF.

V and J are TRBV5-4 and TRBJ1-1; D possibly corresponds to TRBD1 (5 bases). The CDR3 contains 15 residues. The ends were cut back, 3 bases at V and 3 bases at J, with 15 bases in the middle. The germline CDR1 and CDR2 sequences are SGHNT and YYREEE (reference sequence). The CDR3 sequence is CASSSPGRGDTEAFF. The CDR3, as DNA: TGTGCCAGCAGCTCACCAGGGAGGGGTGACACTGAAGCTTTCTTT.

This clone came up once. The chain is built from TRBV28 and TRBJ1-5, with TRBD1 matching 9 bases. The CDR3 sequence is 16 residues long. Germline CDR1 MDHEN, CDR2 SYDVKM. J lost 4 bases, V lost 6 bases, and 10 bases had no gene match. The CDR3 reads CASSPQGAHRNQPQHF. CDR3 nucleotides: TGTGCCAGCAGCCCACAGGGGGCGCATAGGAATCAGCCCCAGCATTTT.

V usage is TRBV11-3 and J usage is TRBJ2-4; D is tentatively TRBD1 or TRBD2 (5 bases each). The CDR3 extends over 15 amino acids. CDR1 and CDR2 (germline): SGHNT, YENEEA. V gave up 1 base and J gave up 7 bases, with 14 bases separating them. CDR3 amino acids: CASSLGGAGGNIQYF. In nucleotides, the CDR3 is TGTGCCAGCAGCTTAGGAGGGGCGGGCGGGAACATTCAGTACTTC.

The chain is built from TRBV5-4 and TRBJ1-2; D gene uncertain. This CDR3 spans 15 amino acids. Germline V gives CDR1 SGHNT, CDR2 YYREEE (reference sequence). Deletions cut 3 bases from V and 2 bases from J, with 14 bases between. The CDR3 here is CASSYVPLENYGYTF. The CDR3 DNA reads TGTGCCAGCAGCTACGTACCCCTAGAAAACTATGGCTACACCTTC.

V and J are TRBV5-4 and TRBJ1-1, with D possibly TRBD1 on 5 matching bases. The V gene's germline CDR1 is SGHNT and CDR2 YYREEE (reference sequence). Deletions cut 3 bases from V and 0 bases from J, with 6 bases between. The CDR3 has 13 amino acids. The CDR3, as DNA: TGTGCCAGCAGCTCGGACATGAACACTGAAGCTTTCTTT. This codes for CASSSDMNTEAFF.

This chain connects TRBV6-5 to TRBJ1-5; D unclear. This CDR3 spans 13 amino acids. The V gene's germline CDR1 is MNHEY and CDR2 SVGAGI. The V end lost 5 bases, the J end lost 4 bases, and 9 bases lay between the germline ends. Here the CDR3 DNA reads TGTGCCAGCAGTCACGGGCAAAATCAGCCCCAGCATTTT. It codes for CASSHGQNQPQHF.

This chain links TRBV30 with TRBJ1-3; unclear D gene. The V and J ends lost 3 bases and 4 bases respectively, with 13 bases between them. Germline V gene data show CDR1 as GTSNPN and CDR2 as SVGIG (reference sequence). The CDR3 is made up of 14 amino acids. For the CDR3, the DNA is TGTGCCTGGAGCCCCCTCCTGGGCGGAAACACCATATATTTT. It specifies CAWSPLLGGNTIYF.

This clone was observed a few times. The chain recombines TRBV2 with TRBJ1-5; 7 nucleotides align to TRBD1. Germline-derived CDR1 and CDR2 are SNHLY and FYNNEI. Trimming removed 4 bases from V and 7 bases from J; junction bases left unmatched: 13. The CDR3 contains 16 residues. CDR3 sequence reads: CASSGRRQGAAQPQHF. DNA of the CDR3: TGTGCCAGCAGTGGGCGAAGACAGGGTGCTGCCCAGCCCCAGCATTTT.

CDR3 DNA sequence: TGTGCCAGCAGCTTAGTTACTGGAGATACGCAGTATTTT. Protein: CASSLVTGDTQYF. This chain joins TRBV7-2 and TRBJ2-3; D is unclear. This CDR3 has 13 residues. Germline V lookup: CDR1 SGHTA, CDR2 FQGNSA. The V and J ends lost 1 base and 5 bases respectively, with 7 bases between them.

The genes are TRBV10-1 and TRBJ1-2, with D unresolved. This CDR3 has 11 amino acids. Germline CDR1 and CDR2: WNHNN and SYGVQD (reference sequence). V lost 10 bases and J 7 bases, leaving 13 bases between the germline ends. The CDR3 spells CATDGQFGYTF. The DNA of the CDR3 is TGCGCCACCGACGGGCAATTTGGCTACACCTTC.

The CDR3 here is CAIRTGTGFSPLHF. The CDR3 DNA sequence: TGTGCCATCAGAACCGGGACAGGTTTTTCACCCCTCCACTTT. The chain joins TRBV10-3 to TRBJ1-6; 8 bases map to TRBD1. The CDR3 extends over 14 amino acids. The germline V gene has CDR1 ENHRY and CDR2 SYGVKD. The J segment lost 9 bases and the V segment lost 6 bases, leaving 7 bases of the junction unmatched.

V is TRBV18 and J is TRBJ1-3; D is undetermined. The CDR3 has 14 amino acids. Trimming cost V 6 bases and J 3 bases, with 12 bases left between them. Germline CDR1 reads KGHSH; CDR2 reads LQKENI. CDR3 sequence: CASSAGVFGNTIYF. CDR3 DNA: TGTGCCAGCTCCGCGGGAGTGTTTGGAAACACCATATATTTT. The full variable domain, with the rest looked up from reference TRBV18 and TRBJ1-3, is NAGVMQNPRHLVRRRGQEARLRCSPMKGHSHVYWYRQLPEEGLKFMVYLQKENIIDESGMPKERFSAEFPKEGPSILRIQQVVRGDSAAYFCASSAGVFGNTIYFGEGSWLTVV.

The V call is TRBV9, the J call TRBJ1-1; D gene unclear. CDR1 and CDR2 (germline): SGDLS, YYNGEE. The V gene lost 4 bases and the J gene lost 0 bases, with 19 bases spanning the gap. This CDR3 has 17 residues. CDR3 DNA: TGTGCCAGCAGCCCGTGGACGGGAAGGGCTATGAACACTGAAGCTTTCTTT. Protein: CASSPWTGRAMNTEAFF.

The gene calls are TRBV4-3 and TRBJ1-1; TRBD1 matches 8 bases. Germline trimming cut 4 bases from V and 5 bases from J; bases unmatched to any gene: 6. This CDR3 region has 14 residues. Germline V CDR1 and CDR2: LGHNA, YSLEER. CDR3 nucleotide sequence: TGCGCCAGCAGCCGAGACAGGGGAGGGACTGAAGCTTTCTTT. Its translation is CASSRDRGGTEAFF.

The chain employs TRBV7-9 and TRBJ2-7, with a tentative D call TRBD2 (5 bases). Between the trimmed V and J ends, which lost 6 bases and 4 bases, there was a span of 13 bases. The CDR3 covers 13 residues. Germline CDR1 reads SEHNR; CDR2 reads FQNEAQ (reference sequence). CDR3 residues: CASSTHGVYEQYF. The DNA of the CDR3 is TGTGCCAGCAGTACTCACGGGGTGTACGAGCAGTACTTC.

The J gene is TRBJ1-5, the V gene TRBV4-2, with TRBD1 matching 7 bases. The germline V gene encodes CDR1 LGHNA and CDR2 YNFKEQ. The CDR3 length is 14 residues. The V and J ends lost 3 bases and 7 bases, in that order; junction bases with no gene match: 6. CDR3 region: CASSQGGQSQPQHF. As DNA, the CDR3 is TGTGCCAGCAGCCAGGGGGGACAGAGCCAGCCCCAGCATTTT.

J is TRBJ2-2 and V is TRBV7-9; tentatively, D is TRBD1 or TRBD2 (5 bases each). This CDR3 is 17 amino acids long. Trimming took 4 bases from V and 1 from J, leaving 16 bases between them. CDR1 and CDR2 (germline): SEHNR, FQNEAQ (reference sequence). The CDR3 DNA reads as TGTGCCAGCAGCTCCAACCGGGACCGAAGGAACACCGGGGAGCTGTTTTTT. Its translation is CASSSNRDRRNTGELFF.

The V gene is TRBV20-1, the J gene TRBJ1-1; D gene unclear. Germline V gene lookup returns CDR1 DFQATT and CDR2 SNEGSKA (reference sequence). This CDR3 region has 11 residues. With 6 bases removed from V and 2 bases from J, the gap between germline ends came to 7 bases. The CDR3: CSAPINTEAFF. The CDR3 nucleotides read TGCAGTGCGCCTATAAACACTGAAGCTTTCTTT.

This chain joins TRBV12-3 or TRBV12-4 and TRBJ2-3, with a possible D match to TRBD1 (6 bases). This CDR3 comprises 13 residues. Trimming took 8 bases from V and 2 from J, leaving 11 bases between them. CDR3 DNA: TGTGCCAGCGCCATGGGGGCCACAGATACGCAGTATTTT. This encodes CASAMGATDTQYF.

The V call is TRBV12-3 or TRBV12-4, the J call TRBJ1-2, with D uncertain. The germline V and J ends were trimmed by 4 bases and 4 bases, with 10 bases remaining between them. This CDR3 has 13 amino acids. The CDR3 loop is CASSYLDLYGYTF. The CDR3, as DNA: TGTGCCAGCAGTTATTTGGACCTCTATGGCTACACCTTC.

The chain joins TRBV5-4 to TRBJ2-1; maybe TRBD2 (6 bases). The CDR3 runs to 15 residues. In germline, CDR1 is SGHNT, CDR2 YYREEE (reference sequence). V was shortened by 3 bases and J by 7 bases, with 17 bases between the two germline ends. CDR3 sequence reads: CASSYPSGGVNEQFF. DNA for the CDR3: TGTGCCAGCAGCTACCCCAGCGGAGGGGTAAATGAGCAGTTCTTC.

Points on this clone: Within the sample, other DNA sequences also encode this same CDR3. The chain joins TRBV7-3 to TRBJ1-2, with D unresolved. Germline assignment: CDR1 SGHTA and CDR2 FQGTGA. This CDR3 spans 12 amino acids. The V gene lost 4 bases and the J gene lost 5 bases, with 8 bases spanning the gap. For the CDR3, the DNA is TGTGCCAGCAGCTCGGACGGTTATGGCTACACCTTC. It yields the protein CASSSDGYGYTF. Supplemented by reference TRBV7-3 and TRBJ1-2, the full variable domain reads GAGVSQTPSNKVTEKGKYVELRCDPISGHTALYWYRQSLGQGPEFLIYFQGTGAADDSGLPNDRFFAVRPEGSVSTLKIQRTERGDSAVYLCASSSDGYGYTFGSGTRLTVV.